One T cell receptor (beta chain) is described in this entry. The data derive from a study of blood T cell repertoires in COVID-19. Study-wide context: Samples taken during acute and convalescent COVID-19 were collected in the United States, Italy and Spain. T cells, B-cell-depleted T cells, or PBMCs supplied cDNA or gDNA.

Germline V lookup: CDR1 MDHEN, CDR2 SYDVKM. The CDR3 totals 15 residues. Losses at the gene ends were 1 base for V and 3 bases for J; bases not matched to a gene: 4. The method was immunoSEQ multiplex PCR; TCRdb's version includes in-frame clones alone and lacks a portion of them. The table lists about 60,000 clones, around four fifths of them singletons. The chain is built from TRBV28 and TRBJ2-7; 9 positions match TRBD1. The sample taken for sequencing was peripheral blood. The receptor was derived from a human donor in a cohort sampled during active COVID-19. The CDR3 here is CASSLSTGGNYEQYF. The CDR3 bases are TGTGCCAGCAGTTTATCGACAGGGGGAAACTACGAGCAGTACTTC.